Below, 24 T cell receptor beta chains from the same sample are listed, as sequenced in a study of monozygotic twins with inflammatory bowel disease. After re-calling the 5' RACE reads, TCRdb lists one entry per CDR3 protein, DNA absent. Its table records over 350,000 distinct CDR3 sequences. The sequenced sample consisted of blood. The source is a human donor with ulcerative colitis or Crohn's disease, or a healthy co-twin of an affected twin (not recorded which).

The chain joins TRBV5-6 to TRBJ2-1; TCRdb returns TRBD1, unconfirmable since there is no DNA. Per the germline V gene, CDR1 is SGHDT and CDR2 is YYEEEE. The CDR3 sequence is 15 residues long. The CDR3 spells CASRTGTGIYNEQFF.

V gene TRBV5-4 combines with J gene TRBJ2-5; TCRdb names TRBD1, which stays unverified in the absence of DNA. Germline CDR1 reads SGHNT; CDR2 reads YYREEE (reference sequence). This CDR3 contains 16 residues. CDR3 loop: CASSRGGRGPQETQYF.

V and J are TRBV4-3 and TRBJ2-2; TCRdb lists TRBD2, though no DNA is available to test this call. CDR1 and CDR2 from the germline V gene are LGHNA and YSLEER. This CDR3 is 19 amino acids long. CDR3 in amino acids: CASSQERMGLAVNTGELFF.

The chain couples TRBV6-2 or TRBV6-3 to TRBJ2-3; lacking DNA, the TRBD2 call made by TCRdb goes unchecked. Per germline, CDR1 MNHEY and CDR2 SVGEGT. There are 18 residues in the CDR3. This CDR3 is CASSYSNALAGDTDTQYF.

This chain's CDR3 is CASSLNGGGNEKLFF. This sequence joins TRBV5-6 and TRBJ1-4. The germline V gene has CDR1 SGHDT and CDR2 YYEEEE. This CDR3 is built from 15 residues.

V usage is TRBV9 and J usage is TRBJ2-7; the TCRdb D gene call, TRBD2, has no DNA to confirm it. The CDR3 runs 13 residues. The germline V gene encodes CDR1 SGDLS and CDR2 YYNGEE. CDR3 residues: CASSVDLAGEQYF.

This chain's CDR3 is CASSVRQGAGNEQFF. The V gene is TRBV9, the J gene TRBJ2-1; TCRdb outputs TRBD1, but without DNA this stays unchecked. The CDR3 consists of 15 residues. Per the germline V gene, CDR1 is SGDLS and CDR2 is YYNGEE. Combining the CDR3 with reference TRBV9 and TRBJ2-1 gives the whole variable domain DSGVTQTPKHLITATGQRVTLRCSPRSGDLSVYWYQQSLDQGLQFLIQYYNGEERAKGNILERFSAQQFPDLHSELNLSSLELGDSALYFCASSVRQGAGNEQFFGPGTRLTVL.

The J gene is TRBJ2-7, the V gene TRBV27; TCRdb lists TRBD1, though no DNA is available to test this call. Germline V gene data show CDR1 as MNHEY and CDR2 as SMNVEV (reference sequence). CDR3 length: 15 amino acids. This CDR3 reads CASSPFRDHLYEQYF.

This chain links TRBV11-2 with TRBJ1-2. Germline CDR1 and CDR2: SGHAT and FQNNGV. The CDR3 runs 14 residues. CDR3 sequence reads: CASSLEQNNYGYTF. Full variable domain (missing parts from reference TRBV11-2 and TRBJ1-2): EAGVAQSPRYKIIEKRQSVAFWCNPISGHATLYWYQQILGQGPKLLIQFQNNGVVDDSQLPKDRFSAERLKGVDSTLKIQPAKLEDSAVYLCASSLEQNNYGYTFGSGTRLTVV.

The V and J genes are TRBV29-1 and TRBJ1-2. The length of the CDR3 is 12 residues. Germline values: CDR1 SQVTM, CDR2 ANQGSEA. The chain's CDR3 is CSVSAGLYGYTF.

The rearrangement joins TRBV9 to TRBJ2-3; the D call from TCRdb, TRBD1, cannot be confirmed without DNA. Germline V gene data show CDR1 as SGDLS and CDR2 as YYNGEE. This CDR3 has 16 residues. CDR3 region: CASSVFRAGPGDTQYF.

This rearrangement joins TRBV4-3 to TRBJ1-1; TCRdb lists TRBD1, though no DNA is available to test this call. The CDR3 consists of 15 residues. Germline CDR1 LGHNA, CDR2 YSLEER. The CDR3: CASSQPDRGNTEAFF.

The CDR3 spells CASSLALAGGVDTQYF. V gene TRBV7-2 combines with J gene TRBJ2-3; TCRdb's D call, TRBD2, is unchecked because there is no DNA. The CDR3 totals 16 residues. Germline CDR1 SGHTA, CDR2 FQGNSA.

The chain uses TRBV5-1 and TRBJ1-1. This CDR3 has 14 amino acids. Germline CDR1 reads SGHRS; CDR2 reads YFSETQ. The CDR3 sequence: CASRHPGLNTEAFF.

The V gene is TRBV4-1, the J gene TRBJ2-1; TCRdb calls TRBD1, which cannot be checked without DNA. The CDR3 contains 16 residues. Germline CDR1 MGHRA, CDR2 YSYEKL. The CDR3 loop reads CASSPSAGTEYNEQFF.

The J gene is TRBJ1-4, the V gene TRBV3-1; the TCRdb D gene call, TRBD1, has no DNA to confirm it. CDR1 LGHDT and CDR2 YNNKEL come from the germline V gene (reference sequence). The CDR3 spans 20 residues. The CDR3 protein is CASSQDLFRDLHRGNEKLFF.

CDR3: CASSYSRFRTQYF. This chain links TRBV6-5 with TRBJ2-3. In germline, CDR1 is MNHEY, CDR2 SVGAGI. The CDR3 contains 13 residues.

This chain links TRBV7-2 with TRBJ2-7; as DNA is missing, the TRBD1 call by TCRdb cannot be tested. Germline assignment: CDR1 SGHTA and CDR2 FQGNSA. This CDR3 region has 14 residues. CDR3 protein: CASSLGADSYEQYF.

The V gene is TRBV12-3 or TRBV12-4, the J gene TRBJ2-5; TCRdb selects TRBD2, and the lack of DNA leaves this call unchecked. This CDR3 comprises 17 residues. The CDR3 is CASSLVGLAGGQETQYF.

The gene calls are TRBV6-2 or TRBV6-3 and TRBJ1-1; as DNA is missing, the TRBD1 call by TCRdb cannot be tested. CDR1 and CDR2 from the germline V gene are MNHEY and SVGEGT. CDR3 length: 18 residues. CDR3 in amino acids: CASSYVIGQGALNTEAFF.

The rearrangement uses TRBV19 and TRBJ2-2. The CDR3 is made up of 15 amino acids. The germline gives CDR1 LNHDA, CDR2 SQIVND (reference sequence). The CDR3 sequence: CASSIVNSATGELFF.

The CDR3 spells CASSHTGTSGRYYNEQFF. The chain uses TRBV4-3 and TRBJ2-1; the D call from TCRdb, TRBD2, cannot be confirmed without DNA. Germline V gives CDR1 LGHNA, CDR2 YSLEER. The CDR3 loop spans 18 amino acids.

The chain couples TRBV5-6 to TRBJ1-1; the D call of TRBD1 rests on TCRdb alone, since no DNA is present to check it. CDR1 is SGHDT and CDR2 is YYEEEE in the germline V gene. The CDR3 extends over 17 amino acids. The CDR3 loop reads CASGGTGVGVDSTEAFF.

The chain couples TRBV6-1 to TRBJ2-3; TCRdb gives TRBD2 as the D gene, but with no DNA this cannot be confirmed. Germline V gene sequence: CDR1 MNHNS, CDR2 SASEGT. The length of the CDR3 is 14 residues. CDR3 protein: CASRAGRVTDTQYF.